Presented here are 23 T cell receptor beta chains from one specimen sequenced in a study of T cells in Graves' hyperthyroidism and ophthalmopathy. RNA transcripts yielded amplified TCR beta CDR3 regions. A first-round RT-PCR of the TCR CDR3 used the HTBI primer set. TCRdb redid the calling of the multiplex PCR reads with MiXCR, one entry per CDR3 protein. The sample contains under 300,000 distinct CDR3 sequences, roughly 13% of which appear only once. Sequenced sample: blood. Every receptor here comes from a woman in her 30s with Graves' hyperthyroidism that later progressed to Graves' ophthalmopathy.

This clonotype was observed at least ten times. The CDR3 here is CASSSETSATDTQYF. The CDR3 bases are TGTGCCAGCAGCTCAGAGACTAGCGCGACAGATACGCAGTATTTT. V gene TRBV7-2 combines with J gene TRBJ2-3, with TRBD2 matching 8 bases. The length of the CDR3 is 15 residues. V was pared by 4 bases and J by 3 bases, with 6 bases of the junction left unmatched. Germline V gene sequence: CDR1 SGHTA, CDR2 FQGNSA.

This clonotype came up many times. The CDR3 DNA reads as TGTGCCAGCAGTTTGTCCGGGGGCAATCCGCAGTTCTTC. It encodes CASSLSGGNPQFF. The V gene is TRBV27, the J gene TRBJ2-1, with D possibly called TRBD1 or TRBD2 (6 bases each). There are 13 residues in the CDR3. V was shortened by 3 bases and J by 12 bases, with 15 bases between the two germline ends. Germline CDR1 MNHEY, CDR2 SMNVEV (reference sequence).

This clonotype was detected ten times or more. The chain carries TRBV20-1 and TRBJ2-7, with 9 bases aligning to TRBD2. Germline-derived CDR1 and CDR2 are DFQATT and SNEGSKA (reference sequence). This CDR3 region has 14 residues. Unmatched junction bases numbered 9, after V lost 3 bases and J lost 6 bases. In DNA, the CDR3 is TGCAGTGCTAGGTGGGGACTAGCCCCTTCCGAGCAGTACTTC. Protein sequence: CSARWGLAPSEQYF.

This clonotype was seen more than once but under ten times. The rearrangement joins TRBV25-1 to TRBJ2-5, with D perhaps assigned TRBD1 or TRBD2 (5 bases each). The CDR3 contains 13 residues. V was clipped by 0 bases and J by 11 bases, with 13 bases between them. Per germline, CDR1 MGHDK and CDR2 SYGVNS. The CDR3 is CASSEYRGEKQYF. The CDR3 nucleotides read TGTGCCAGCAGTGAATATCGAGGGGAGAAACAGTACTTC.

Ten or more counts support this clonotype. The genes are TRBV27 and TRBJ1-4; no firm D call. The CDR3 contains 14 residues. The germline gives CDR1 MNHEY, CDR2 SMNVEV (reference sequence). The ends were cut back, 4 bases at V and 5 bases at J, with 11 bases in the middle. This CDR3 is CASSSLLDNEKLFF. For the CDR3, the DNA is TGTGCCAGCAGTTCTCTGCTAGACAATGAAAAACTGTTTTTT.

There are many counts of this clonotype. DNA for the CDR3: TGTGCCAGCAGCTTGGGGGATTACTATGGCTACACCTTC. The encoded protein is CASSLGDYYGYTF. The chain couples TRBV5-6 to TRBJ1-2; D is undetermined. With 0 bases removed from V and 3 bases from J, the gap between germline ends came to 6 bases. This CDR3 is 13 amino acids long. Germline CDR1 reads SGHDT; CDR2 reads YYEEEE.

The table lists this clonotype with many counts. The rearrangement uses TRBV28 and TRBJ2-1; 7 bases are a match to TRBD2. J lost 4 bases, V lost 6 bases, and 9 bases had no gene match. CDR3 length: 15 residues. Germline assignment: CDR1 MDHEN and CDR2 SYDVKM. DNA for the CDR3: TGTGCCAGCAGCCCTAGCGGAAGACTATACAATGAGCAGTTCTTC. It codes for CASSPSGRLYNEQFF.

This clonotype was detected ten times or more. The DNA of the CDR3 is TGTGCCAGCAGCCAAGAGGCTAGCGGGAGGCCCAATGAGCAGTTCTTC. Its translation is CASSQEASGRPNEQFF. J is TRBJ2-1 and V is TRBV3-1, with TRBD2 identical over 11 bases. Germline V gene data show CDR1 as LGHDT and CDR2 as YNNKEL (reference sequence). CDR3 length equals 16 residues. J was trimmed by 6 bases and V by 0 bases; bases with no gene match: 4.

This clonotype has more than one count but fewer than ten. One junction end disagrees with the germline gene, perhaps due to a read error. The chain links TRBV7-9 to TRBJ2-3; 7 nucleotides agree with TRBD1. CDR1 is SEHNR, CDR2 FQNEAQ, per germline (reference sequence). This CDR3 comprises 16 residues. CDR3 protein: CASTQDGTASTDTRYF. As DNA, the CDR3 is TGTGCCAGCACCCAGGACGGGACAGCTAGCACAGATACGCGGTATTTT.

This clonotype was seen at least ten times. The chain employs TRBV5-1 and TRBJ2-7; D perhaps matches TRBD2 (5 bases). The germline V gene has CDR1 SGHRS and CDR2 YFSETQ. The CDR3 length is 15 residues. V lost 4 bases, J lost 2 bases, and 16 bases lay in between. CDR3 protein: CASSRSTGSTYEQYF. CDR3 bases: TGCGCCAGCAGCCGCTCGACGGGAAGCACCTACGAGCAGTACTTC. Combining the CDR3 with reference TRBV5-1 and TRBJ2-7 gives the whole variable domain KAGVTQTPRYLIKTRGQQVTLSCSPISGHRSVSWYQQTPGQGLQFLFEYFSETQRNKGNFPGRFSGRQFSNSRSEMNVSTLELGDSALYLCASSRSTGSTYEQYFGPGTRLTVT.

On this clonotype itself: This may come from a read error, since a much larger clone is one base off. This chain uses TRBV3-1 with TRBJ2-4, with no clear D. CDR3 size: 13 residues. The V gene's germline CDR1 is LGHDT and CDR2 YNNKEL (reference sequence). The CDR3 protein is CASSQDSKDIQYF. The CDR3 DNA reads as TGTGCCAGCAGCCAAGATTCCAAAGACATTCAGTACTTC. Variable domain in full (rest from reference TRBV3-1 and TRBJ2-4): DTAVSQTPKYLVTQMGNDKSIKCEQNLGHDTMYWYKQDSKKFLKIMFSYNNKELIINETVPNRFSPKSPDKAHLNLHINSLELGDSAVYFCASSQDSKDIQYFGAGTRLSVL.

This clonotype has more than one count but fewer than ten. Here the CDR3 DNA reads TGTGCCAGCAGTTTAGGTGGCCTCCTCTCGTATGAAAAACTGTTTTTT. Protein sequence: CASSLGGLLSYEKLFF. The chain recombines TRBV28 with TRBJ1-4; D gene ambiguous. Germline CDR1 is MDHEN and CDR2 is SYDVKM. V lost 2 bases and J 6 bases, leaving 16 bases between the germline ends. CDR3 length equals 16 residues.

The genes are TRBV4-3 and TRBJ2-7; D uncertain. Deletions cut 1 base from V and 5 bases from J, with 12 bases between. Germline CDR1 LGHNA, CDR2 YSLEER. There are 14 residues in the CDR3. The CDR3 nucleotides read TGCGCCAGCAGCCAAGGCTACAGTTCCCACGAGCAGTACTTC. Residues: CASSQGYSSHEQYF.

This clonotype was recorded many times. The chain recombines TRBV27 with TRBJ1-1; perhaps TRBD1 as D (5 bases). The germline CDR1 and CDR2 sequences are MNHEY and SMNVEV (reference sequence). This CDR3 spans 15 amino acids. V was clipped by 1 base and J by 5 bases, with 14 bases between them. The CDR3 nucleotides are TGTGCCAGCAGTTTATATAGCCGGAGGGGAACTGAAGCTTTCTTT. This encodes CASSLYSRRGTEAFF.

This clonotype was observed many times. This sequence joins TRBV27 and TRBJ1-2, with D maybe TRBD1 (5 bases). The CDR3 has 15 residues. V dropped 5 bases and J dropped 1 base, with 14 bases sitting between them. CDR1 is MNHEY, CDR2 SMNVEV, per germline (reference sequence). The CDR3 DNA reads TGTGCCAGCAGTCCCGACGGCAGGGTTAACTATGGCTACACCTTC. Amino acids: CASSPDGRVNYGYTF.

The chain recombines TRBV20-1 with TRBJ1-4; D remains ambiguous. The length of the CDR3 is 13 residues. V gave up 0 bases and J gave up 8 bases, with 10 bases separating them. Germline CDR1 DFQATT, CDR2 SNEGSKA (reference sequence). The CDR3 reads CSARELMGEKLFF. Here the CDR3 DNA reads TGCAGTGCTAGAGAACTAATGGGCGAAAAACTGTTTTTT.

Many counts were recorded for this clonotype. V usage is TRBV30 and J usage is TRBJ2-7, with 10 bases lining up with TRBD1. This CDR3 has 16 amino acids. Germline V gene data show CDR1 as GTSNPN and CDR2 as SVGIG (reference sequence). With 2 bases clipped from V and 1 base from J, the junction kept 8 bases outside the gene matches. DNA for the CDR3: TGTGCCTGGAGTTCCCCTCGGGACAGGGGTTCCTACGAGCAGTACTTC. Translated, it gives CAWSSPRDRGSYEQYF.

This sequence joins TRBV19 and TRBJ1-1; maybe TRBD1 (6 bases). Trimming stripped 9 bases from V and 7 bases from J, with 12 bases between. Germline CDR1 is LNHDA and CDR2 is SQIVND (reference sequence). This CDR3 contains 11 residues. The CDR3 nucleotides are TGTGCCAGCAACCAGGGGTTTGAAGCTTTCTTT. Protein product: CASNQGFEAFF.

The rearrangement joins TRBV19 to TRBJ2-7, with unresolved D. Trimming stripped 0 bases from V and 6 bases from J, with 12 bases between. Germline CDR1 LNHDA, CDR2 SQIVND (reference sequence). The CDR3 has 14 residues. The CDR3, as DNA: TGTGCCAGTAGTATAGATCTACAGTCCGCCGAGCAGTACTTC. It codes for CASSIDLQSAEQYF.

This clonotype was seen repeatedly, ten times or more. The chain has TRBV28 and TRBJ1-5, with D hard to call. V was shortened by 11 bases and J by 0 bases, with 11 bases between the two germline ends. CDR1 is MDHEN and CDR2 is SYDVKM in the germline V gene. The CDR3 extends over 13 amino acids. CDR3 sequence reads: CAWSTDSNQPQHF. The DNA of the CDR3 is TGTGCCTGGTCGACGGATAGCAATCAGCCCCAGCATTTT.

This clonotype appeared many times. The chain employs TRBV7-9 and TRBJ2-5; 7 bases agree with TRBD2. The CDR3 is made up of 16 amino acids. V trimming: 5 bases; J trimming: 5 bases; junction bases outside the gene matches: 14. Germline V CDR1 and CDR2: SEHNR, FQNEAQ (reference sequence). Here the CDR3 reads CASSPPVSGGRETQYF. CDR3 in DNA: TGTGCCAGCAGCCCCCCCGTTTCGGGAGGAAGGGAGACCCAGTACTTC. The complete variable domain, with remaining parts taken from reference TRBV7-9 and TRBJ2-5, reads DTGVSQNPRHKITKRGQNVTFRCDPISEHNRLYWYRQTLGQGPEFLTYFQNEAQLEKSRLLSDRFSAERPKGSFSTLEIQRTEQGDSAMYLCASSPPVSGGRETQYFGPGTRLLVL.

This clonotype was seen only a few times. A junction boundary mismatches the germline segment, possibly from a read error. The rearrangement joins TRBV6-1 to TRBJ2-2; D possibly matches TRBD1 or TRBD2 (5 bases each). Germline V CDR1 and CDR2: MNHNS, SASEGT. This CDR3 comprises 15 residues. The CDR3 reads CASSEAQGETGELSF. The CDR3 DNA sequence: TGTGCCAGCAGTGAAGCCCAGGGAGAAACCGGGGAGCTGTCTTTT.

This clonotype came up many times. This chain joins TRBV29-1 and TRBJ2-7; maybe TRBD2 (6 bases). The germline gives CDR1 SQVTM, CDR2 ANQGSEA. The CDR3 contains 15 residues. Trimming took off 7 bases at V and 1 base at J, with 20 bases between the two ends. CDR3 region: CSASYAGRPSYEQYF. CDR3 DNA: TGCAGCGCCTCATACGCGGGACGGCCATCCTACGAGCAGTACTTC.